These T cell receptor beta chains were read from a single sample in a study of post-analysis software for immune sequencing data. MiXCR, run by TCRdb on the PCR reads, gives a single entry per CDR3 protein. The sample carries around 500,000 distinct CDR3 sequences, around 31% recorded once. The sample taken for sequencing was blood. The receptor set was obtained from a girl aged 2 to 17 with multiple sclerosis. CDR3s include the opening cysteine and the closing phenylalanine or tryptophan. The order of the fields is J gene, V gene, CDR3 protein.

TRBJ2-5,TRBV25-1,CASSDERGRRPTPQETQYF
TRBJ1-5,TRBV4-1,CASSQERGLKPQHF
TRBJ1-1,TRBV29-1,CSVRTGNTEAFF
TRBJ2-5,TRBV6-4,CASSGQLGETQDF
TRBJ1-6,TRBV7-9,CASSPSNSPLHF
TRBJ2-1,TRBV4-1,CASSYPGTSGYNEQFF
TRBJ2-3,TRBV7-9,CASSLDSGDTQYF
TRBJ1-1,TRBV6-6,CASSETGSNTEAFF
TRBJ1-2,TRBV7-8,CASSLVSTASYGYTF
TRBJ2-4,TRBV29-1,CSVEDYLMWGADLAKNIQYF
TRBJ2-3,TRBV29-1,CSVVAATDTQYF
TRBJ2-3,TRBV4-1,CASSHITGTGSTDTQYF
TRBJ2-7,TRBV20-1,CSARGSRGLDEQYF
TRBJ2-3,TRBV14,CASSQLGGIVTDTQYF
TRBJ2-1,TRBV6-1,CASSRRGGLSNEQFF
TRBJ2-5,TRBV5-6,CASSIRPLGETQYF
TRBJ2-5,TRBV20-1,CSASKKETQYF
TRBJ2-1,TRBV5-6,CASSENTLAPYNEQFF
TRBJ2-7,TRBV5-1,CASSLYAYEQYF
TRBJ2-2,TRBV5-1,CASSLTVRRNTGELFF
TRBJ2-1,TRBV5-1,CASKAAGGNEQFF
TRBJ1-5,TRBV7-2,CASSLVQGGCQPQHF
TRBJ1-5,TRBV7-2,CASREEWASNQPQHF
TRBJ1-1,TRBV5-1,CASSLGGTGMNTEAFF
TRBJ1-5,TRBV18,CASSSPGQPQHF
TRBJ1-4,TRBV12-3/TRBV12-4,CASSRQGPFNEKLFF
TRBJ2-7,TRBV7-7,CASSRDRTNEQYF
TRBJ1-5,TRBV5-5,CASSLEVSDQPQHF
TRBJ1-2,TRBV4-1,CASSQATAESNYGYTF
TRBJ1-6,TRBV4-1,CASSQEEGRNSPLHF
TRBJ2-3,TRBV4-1,CASSQGYTQYF
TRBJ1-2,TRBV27,CASRPIDRGLGGYTF
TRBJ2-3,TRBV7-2,CASSPRDRVIDTQYF
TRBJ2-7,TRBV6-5,CASSYSGQGYEQYF
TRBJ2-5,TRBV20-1,CSALDRVVQETQYF
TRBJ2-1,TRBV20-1,CSASPWASGANFLVNEQFF
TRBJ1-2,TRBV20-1,CSARDITRGYYGYTF
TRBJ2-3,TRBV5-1,CASSLQGRWTDTQYF
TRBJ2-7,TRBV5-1,CASSPDEGSYEQYF
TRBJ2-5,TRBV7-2,CASSLAGRGGETQYF
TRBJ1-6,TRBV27,CASSLREGTYNSPLHF
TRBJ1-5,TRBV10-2,CASSETGQGPNGQPQHF
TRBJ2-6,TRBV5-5,CASSLGQVVNSGANVLTF
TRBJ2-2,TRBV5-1,CASSMGLVPTGELFF
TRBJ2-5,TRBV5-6,CASSFGGGWQETQYF
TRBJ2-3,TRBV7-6,CASSLDGKFTDTQYF
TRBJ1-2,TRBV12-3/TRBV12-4,CASSGDGPYGYTF